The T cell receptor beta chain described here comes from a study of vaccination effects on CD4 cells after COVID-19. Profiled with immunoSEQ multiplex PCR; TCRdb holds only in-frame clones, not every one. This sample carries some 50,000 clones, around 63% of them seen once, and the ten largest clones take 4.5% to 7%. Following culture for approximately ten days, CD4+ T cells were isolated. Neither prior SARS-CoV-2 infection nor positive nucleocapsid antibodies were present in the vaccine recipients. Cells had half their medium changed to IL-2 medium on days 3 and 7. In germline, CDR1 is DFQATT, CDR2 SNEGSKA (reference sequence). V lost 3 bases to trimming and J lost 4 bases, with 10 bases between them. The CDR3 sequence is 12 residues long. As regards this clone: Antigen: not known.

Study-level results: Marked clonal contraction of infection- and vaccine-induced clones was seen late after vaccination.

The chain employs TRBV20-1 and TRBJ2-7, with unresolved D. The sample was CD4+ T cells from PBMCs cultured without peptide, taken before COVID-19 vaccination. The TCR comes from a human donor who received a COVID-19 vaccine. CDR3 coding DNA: TGCAGTGCTAGTGACGGCGATTACGAGCAGTACTTC. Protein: CSASDGDYEQYF.